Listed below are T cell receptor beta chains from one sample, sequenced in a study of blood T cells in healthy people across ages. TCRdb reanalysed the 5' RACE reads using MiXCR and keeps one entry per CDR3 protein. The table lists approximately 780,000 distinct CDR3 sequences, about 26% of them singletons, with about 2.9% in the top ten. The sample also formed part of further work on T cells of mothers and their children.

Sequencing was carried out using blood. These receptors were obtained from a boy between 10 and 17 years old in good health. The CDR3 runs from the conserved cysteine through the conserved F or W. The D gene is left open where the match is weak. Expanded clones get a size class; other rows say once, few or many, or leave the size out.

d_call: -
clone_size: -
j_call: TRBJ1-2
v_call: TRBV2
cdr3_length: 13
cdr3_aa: CASSGTANYDYTF
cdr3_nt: TGTGCCAGCAGTGGGACAGCTAACTATGACTACACCTTC

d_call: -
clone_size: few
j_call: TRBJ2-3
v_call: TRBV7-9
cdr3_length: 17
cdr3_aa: CASSPARDSGGTDTQYF
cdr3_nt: TGTGCCAGCAGCCCCGCACGGGACTCTGGGGGCACAGATACGCAGTATTTT

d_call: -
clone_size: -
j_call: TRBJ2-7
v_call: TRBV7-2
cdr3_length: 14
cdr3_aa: CASSQRGHSYEQYF
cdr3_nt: TGTGCCAGCAGCCAACGTGGACACTCCTACGAGCAGTACTTC

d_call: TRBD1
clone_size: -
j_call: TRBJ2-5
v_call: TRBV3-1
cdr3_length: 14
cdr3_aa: CASSQEDRRETQYF
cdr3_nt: TGTGCCAGCAGCCAAGAGGACAGGAGAGAGACCCAGTACTTC

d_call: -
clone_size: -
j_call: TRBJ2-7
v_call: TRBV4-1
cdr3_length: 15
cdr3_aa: CASSQEEGGSYEQYF
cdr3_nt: TGCGCCAGCAGCCAAGAGGAGGGAGGATCCTACGAGCAGTACTTC

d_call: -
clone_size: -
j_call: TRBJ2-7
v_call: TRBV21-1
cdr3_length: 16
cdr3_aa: CASSLHTGSSRYEQYF
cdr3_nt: TGTGCCAGCAGCCTACATACAGGGTCGTCCCGCTACGAGCAGTACTTC

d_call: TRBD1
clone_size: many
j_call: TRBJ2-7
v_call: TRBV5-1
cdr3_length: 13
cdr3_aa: CASSGTGVYEQYF
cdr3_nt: TGTGCCAGCTCGGGGACAGGAGTCTACGAGCAGTACTTC

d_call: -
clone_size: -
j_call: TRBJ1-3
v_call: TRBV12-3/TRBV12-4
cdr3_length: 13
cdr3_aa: CASSPTEGNTIYF
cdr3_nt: TGTGCCAGCAGTCCGACAGAAGGAAACACCATATATTTT

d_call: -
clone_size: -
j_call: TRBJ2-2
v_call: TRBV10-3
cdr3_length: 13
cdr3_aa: CAISEFTTGELFF
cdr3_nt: TGTGCCATCAGTGAGTTTACCACCGGGGAGCTGTTTTTT

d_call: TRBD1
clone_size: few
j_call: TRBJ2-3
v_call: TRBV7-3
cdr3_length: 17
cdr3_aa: CASSLRPLGTGVDTQYF
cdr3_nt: TGTGCCAGCAGCTTAAGGCCCCTCGGGACAGGGGTAGATACGCAGTATTTT

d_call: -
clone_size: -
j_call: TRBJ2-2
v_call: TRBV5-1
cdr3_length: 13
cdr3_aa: CASSQGGSGELFF
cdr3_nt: TGCGCCAGCAGCCAAGGGGGATCCGGGGAGCTGTTTTTT

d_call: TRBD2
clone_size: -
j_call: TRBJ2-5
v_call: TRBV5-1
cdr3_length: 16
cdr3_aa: CASGKSGTSGSETQYF
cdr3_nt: TGCGCCAGCGGCAAGTCAGGGACTAGCGGATCAGAGACCCAGTACTTC

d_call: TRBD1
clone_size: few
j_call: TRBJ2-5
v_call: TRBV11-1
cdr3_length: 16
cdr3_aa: CASSPSATGSRETQYF
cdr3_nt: TGTGCCAGCAGCCCCAGTGCGACAGGGTCGAGAGAGACCCAGTACTTC

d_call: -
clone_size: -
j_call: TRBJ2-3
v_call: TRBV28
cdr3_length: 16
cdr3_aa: CASSLVGVRVRDTQYF
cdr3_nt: TGTGCCAGCAGTTTGGTGGGAGTAAGGGTACGAGATACGCAGTATTTT

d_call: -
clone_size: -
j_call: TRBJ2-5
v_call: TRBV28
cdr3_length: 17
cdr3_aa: CASSFSSLGIPQETQYF
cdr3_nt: TGTGCCAGCAGTTTCTCCTCTCTGGGAATACCTCAAGAGACCCAGTACTTC

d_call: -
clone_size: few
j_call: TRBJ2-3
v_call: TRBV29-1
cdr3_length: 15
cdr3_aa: CSVDGVDSITDTQYF
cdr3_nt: TGCAGCGTTGATGGCGTGGACAGCATCACAGATACGCAGTATTTT

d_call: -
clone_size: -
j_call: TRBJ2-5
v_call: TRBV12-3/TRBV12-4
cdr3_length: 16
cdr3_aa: CASSLPVSADLGTQYF
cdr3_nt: TGTGCCAGCAGTTTACCGGTCTCGGCTGATCTCGGGACCCAGTACTTC

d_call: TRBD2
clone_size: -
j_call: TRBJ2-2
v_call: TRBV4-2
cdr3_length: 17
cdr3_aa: CASSQDASGENTGELFF
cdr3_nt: TGTGCCAGCAGCCAAGACGCTAGCGGGGAGAACACCGGGGAGCTGTTTTTT

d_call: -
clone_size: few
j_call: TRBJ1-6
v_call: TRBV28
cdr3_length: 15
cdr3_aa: CASSRGGGNNSPLHF
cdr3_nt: TGTGCCAGCAGCCGGGGCGGGGGCAATAATTCACCCCTCCACTTT

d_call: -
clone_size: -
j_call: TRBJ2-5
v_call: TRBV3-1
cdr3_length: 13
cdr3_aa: CASTPVGVETQYF
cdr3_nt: TGTGCCAGCACTCCGGTGGGGGTGGAGACCCAGTACTTC

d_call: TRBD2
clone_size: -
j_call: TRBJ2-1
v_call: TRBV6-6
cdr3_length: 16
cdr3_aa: CASSYSLRGGSNEQFF
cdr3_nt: TGTGCCAGCAGTTACTCGCTGCGGGGGGGCTCGAATGAGCAGTTCTTC

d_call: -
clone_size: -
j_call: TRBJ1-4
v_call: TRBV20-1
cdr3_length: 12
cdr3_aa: CSASGLGEKLFF
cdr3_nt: TGCAGTGCTAGCGGTCTTGGTGAAAAACTGTTTTTT

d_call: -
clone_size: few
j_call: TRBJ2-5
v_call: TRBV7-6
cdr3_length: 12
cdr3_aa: CASSSDYAERFF
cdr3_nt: TGTGCCAGCAGCTCAGACTACGCTGAGCGGTTCTTC

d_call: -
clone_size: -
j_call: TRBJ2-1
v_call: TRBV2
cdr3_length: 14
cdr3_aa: CASSERTGRNEQFF
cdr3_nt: TGTGCCAGCAGTGAAAGGACGGGGCGCAATGAGCAGTTCTTC